The 20 T cell receptor beta chains listed next were all sequenced from one sample in a study of blood T cell repertoires in COVID-19. Profiled with immunoSEQ multiplex PCR; TCRdb holds only in-frame clones, not every one. The sample lists about 120,000 clones; 70% to 90% were seen once. Sequencing was performed on peripheral blood. These receptors originate from a human donor in a cohort sampled during active COVID-19.

The V call is TRBV4-2, the J call TRBJ2-2, with TRBD1 as a possible D gene (6 bases). V lost 4 bases and J 6 bases, leaving 12 bases between the germline ends. The V gene's germline CDR1 is LGHNA and CDR2 YNFKEQ. This CDR3 spans 14 amino acids. The CDR3 reads CASSPDDRPGELFF. The CDR3 DNA is TGTGCCAGCAGCCCCGATGACAGGCCCGGGGAGCTGTTTTTT.

This clone was observed a single time. This sample includes further DNA sequences coding for the same CDR3. The genes are TRBV5-4 and TRBJ2-5, with 7 bases matching TRBD1. The CDR3 contains 14 residues. J gave up 1 base and V 0 bases, and 0 bases lay outside the gene matches. CDR1 and CDR2 from the germline V gene are SGHNT and YYREEE (reference sequence). In DNA form, the CDR3 reads TGTGCCAGCAGCTTGGGACAGGGCCAAGAGACCCAGTACTTC. Translated: CASSLGQGQETQYF.

The chain uses TRBV6-5 and TRBJ1-2; 8 bases fit TRBD1. Germline-derived CDR1 and CDR2 are MNHEY and SVGAGI. This CDR3 has 14 residues. J gave up 2 bases and V 5 bases, and 4 bases lay outside the gene matches. CDR3 DNA: TGTGCCAGCAGTAAACAGGGGGTCAACTATGGCTACACCTTC. This codes for CASSKQGVNYGYTF.

V and J are TRBV11-3 and TRBJ2-3; possible D gene TRBD2, 5 bases. Trimming took off 2 bases at V and 0 bases at J, with 9 bases between the two ends. The CDR3 runs 15 residues. CDR1 is SGHNT, CDR2 YENEEA, per germline. CDR3 loop: CASSLSGPSTDTQYF. The CDR3 region has the DNA TGTGCCAGCAGCTTAAGCGGCCCTAGCACAGATACGCAGTATTTT.

CDR3 region: CATRRSSGRAAYEQYF. CDR3 nucleotide sequence: TGTGCCACCAGAAGGAGTAGCGGGAGGGCCGCCTACGAGCAGTACTTC. V and J are TRBV10-3 and TRBJ2-7, with 11 bases matching TRBD2. CDR1 and CDR2 from the germline V gene are ENHRY and SYGVKD. This CDR3 region has 16 residues. Losses at the gene ends were 10 bases for V and 2 bases for J; bases not matched to a gene: 13.

V usage is TRBV18 and J usage is TRBJ1-1; 7 bases are a match to TRBD1. In germline, CDR1 is KGHSH, CDR2 LQKENI. Trimming removed 3 bases from V and 11 bases from J; junction bases left unmatched: 9. This CDR3 has 13 amino acids. The CDR3 sequence is CASSPPGTQGAFF. As DNA, the CDR3 is TGTGCCAGCTCACCTCCCGGGACACAGGGGGCTTTCTTT.

This clone is a singleton in its sample. The rearrangement joins TRBV27 to TRBJ2-3; 8 bases are a match to TRBD2. The J segment lost 2 bases and the V segment lost 6 bases, leaving 1 base of the junction unmatched. CDR3 size: 13 residues. Germline CDR1 reads MNHEY; CDR2 reads SMNVEV (reference sequence). As DNA, the CDR3 is TGTGCCAGCAGACTAGCGGTCACAGATACGCAGTATTTT. Protein: CASRLAVTDTQYF.

The genes are TRBV9 and TRBJ2-1; no definite D call. The CDR3 sequence is 15 residues long. With 0 bases removed from V and 2 bases from J, the gap between germline ends came to 9 bases. The germline gives CDR1 SGDLS, CDR2 YYNGEE. The CDR3 spells CASSVAGGTYNEQFF. Written as DNA, the CDR3 is TGTGCCAGCAGCGTAGCTGGCGGTACCTACAATGAGCAGTTCTTC. Using reference TRBV9 and TRBJ2-1 for the parts outside the CDR3, the full variable domain is DSGVTQTPKHLITATGQRVTLRCSPRSGDLSVYWYQQSLDQGLQFLIQYYNGEERAKGNILERFSAQQFPDLHSELNLSSLELGDSALYFCASSVAGGTYNEQFFGPGTRLTVL.

This clone was seen more than once but under ten times. The chain employs TRBV19 and TRBJ1-2; maybe TRBD1 (6 bases). Trimming took off 9 bases at V and 2 bases at J, with 10 bases between the two ends. The CDR3 is made up of 12 amino acids. CDR1 LNHDA and CDR2 SQIVND come from the germline V gene (reference sequence). The CDR3 DNA reads TGTGCCAGCAGGACAGCCAACTATGGCTACACCTTC. Protein sequence: CASRTANYGYTF.

The V call is TRBV9, the J call TRBJ2-5; 11 bases align to TRBD1. Germline trimming cut 3 bases from V and 5 bases from J; bases unmatched to any gene: 0. Germline CDR1 is SGDLS and CDR2 is YYNGEE. The CDR3 sequence is 13 residues long. CDR3 nucleotides: TGTGCCAGCAGCGGGGACAGGGGGGAGACCCAGTACTTC. As protein: CASSGDRGETQYF.

V is TRBV7-2 and J is TRBJ1-1; TRBD1 aligns across 10 bases. The germline CDR1 and CDR2 sequences are SGHTA and FQGNSA. Trimming at V came to 6 bases and at J to 6 bases, leaving 10 bases not matched to a gene. The CDR3 runs 15 residues. The CDR3 reads CASRLLGQGSAEAFF. Here the CDR3 DNA reads TGTGCCAGCAGACTACTGGGACAGGGGAGCGCTGAAGCTTTCTTT.

The chain joins TRBV18 to TRBJ1-1; a weak D match, TRBD1 (5 bases). Germline lookup yields CDR1 KGHSH and CDR2 LQKENI. Trimming shortened V by 9 bases and J by 5 bases, and 19 bases separated the two germline ends. The CDR3 loop spans 14 amino acids. CDR3 loop: CASRYPGGETEAFF. The DNA for the CDR3 is TGTGCCAGTCGATACCCGGGGGGGGAGACTGAAGCTTTCTTT.

The V call is TRBV12-3 or TRBV12-4, the J call TRBJ2-4; 8 nucleotides agree with TRBD2. Trimming cost V 6 bases and J 6 bases; bases outside gene matches: 4. The CDR3 contains 13 residues. CDR3 sequence: CASRREARNIQYF. The CDR3 DNA follows: TGTGCCAGCAGGCGGGAGGCCCGAAACATTCAGTACTTC.

This chain links TRBV11-2 with TRBJ1-6; 11 nucleotides agree with TRBD1. The CDR3 covers 15 residues. The junction had 3 bases not matched to a gene; V was cut back by 2 bases and J by 9 bases. The germline V gene encodes CDR1 SGHAT and CDR2 FQNNGV. The chain's CDR3 is CASSLTGTGGSPLHF. CDR3 in DNA: TGTGCCAGCAGCTTAACCGGGACAGGGGGTTCACCCCTCCACTTT.

V is TRBV7-3 and J is TRBJ2-2; possible D gene TRBD1, 6 bases. CDR1 is SGHTA and CDR2 is FQGTGA in the germline V gene. This CDR3 spans 15 amino acids. V was shortened by 2 bases and J by 3 bases, with 10 bases between the two germline ends. The CDR3 DNA follows: TGTGCCAGCAGCTTATTGGGGGCCGACACCGGGGAGCTGTTTTTT. Encoded protein: CASSLLGADTGELFF.

The chain has TRBV19 and TRBJ2-3, with TRBD2 matching over 8 bases. Looked up from germline, CDR1 is LNHDA and CDR2 is SQIVND (reference sequence). Germline trimming cut 2 bases from V and 4 bases from J; bases unmatched to any gene: 5. The CDR3 has 15 amino acids. The CDR3 protein is CASSIRTSGPDTQYF. The DNA for the CDR3 is TGTGCCAGTAGTATACGCACTAGCGGACCAGATACGCAGTATTTT.

Remarks on this clone: One junction end disagrees with the germline gene, perhaps due to a read error. The V call is TRBV2, the J call TRBJ2-5; a possible D gene is TRBD1 (6 bases). Germline V gene lookup returns CDR1 SNHLY and CDR2 FYNNEI. The CDR3 runs 14 residues. The CDR3 coding sequence is TGTGCCAGCAGGGAAGACAGGCTCTGGGAGACCCAGTACTTC. Translating it yields CASREDRLWETQYF.

This clone has a handful of counts. The rearrangement links TRBV6-2 or TRBV6-3 to TRBJ2-7; D may be TRBD2 (6 bases). The CDR3 totals 17 residues. Germline CDR1 reads MNHEY; CDR2 reads SVGEGT. Trimming removed 3 bases at V and 0 bases at J, with 18 bases between. The CDR3 loop reads CASSYNLSGLSSYEQYF. The CDR3 DNA sequence: TGTGCCAGCAGTTATAACCTTAGCGGCCTAAGCTCCTACGAGCAGTACTTC.

The V call is TRBV29-1, the J call TRBJ1-2, with D unclear. The germline gives CDR1 SQVTM, CDR2 ANQGSEA. The CDR3 has 12 amino acids. V lost 3 bases and J lost 14, with 19 bases in between. CDR3 residues: CSVDGLGARHTF. In DNA, the CDR3 is TGCAGCGTTGATGGCTTGGGCGCTCGCCATACCTTC.

The gene calls are TRBV20-1 and TRBJ1-1; tentative D call: TRBD1 (5 bases). The V end lost 5 bases, the J end lost 11 bases, and 15 bases lay between the germline ends. This CDR3 is built from 11 residues. CDR1 is DFQATT, CDR2 SNEGSKA, per germline (reference sequence). CDR3 nucleotides: TGCAGTGCTCCCCTGGGGGGTATCGCTTTCTTT. It specifies CSAPLGGIAFF.